Detailed here is one T cell receptor (beta chain). The data were obtained in a study of blood T cell repertoires in COVID-19. Study background: The United States, Italy and Spain supplied acute and convalescent COVID-19 samples. PBMCs, B-cell-depleted T cells, or T cells provided the cDNA or gDNA that made up the material.

Some clones are missing from TCRdb's copy, which holds only in-frame ones; the method was immunoSEQ multiplex PCR. The sample consists of roughly 200,000 clones, approximately 83% of them appearing once. Sequences were obtained from peripheral blood. The clonotype was recovered from a human donor in a cohort sampled during active COVID-19.

The CDR3: CASSYPSGGGGNTIYF. The CDR3 nucleotides are TGTGCCAGCAGTTACCCCTCGGGAGGGGGCGGAAACACCATATATTTT. V usage is TRBV6-6 and J usage is TRBJ1-3; 7 bases align to TRBD1. Germline V gene sequence: CDR1 MNHNY, CDR2 SVGAGI (reference sequence). J was trimmed by 4 bases and V by 2 bases; bases with no gene match: 8. This CDR3 comprises 16 residues.